This passage covers 26 T cell receptor beta chains from one sample sequenced in a study of OX40 agonist ivuxolimab in advanced cancers. Profiled with immunoSEQ multiplex PCR; TCRdb holds only in-frame clones, not every one. The table records 48,000 or so clones, roughly 85% of them present only once. The starting material was CD4+ or CD8+ T cells sorted from blood, obtained in a trial of the OX40 agonist ivuxolimab. The receptors were sampled from an adult with an advanced solid tumor such as melanoma, head and neck, liver or kidney cancer.

This clone was found a few times. The chain is built from TRBV7-9 and TRBJ1-1; D not certain. V lost 1 base and J lost 4, with 7 bases in between. CDR1 and CDR2 (germline): SEHNR, FQNEAQ (reference sequence). The CDR3 loop spans 13 amino acids. CDR3 region: CASSLEGVTEAFF. CDR3 DNA: TGTGCCAGCAGCTTAGAGGGTGTCACTGAAGCTTTCTTT.

The J gene is TRBJ1-5, the V gene TRBV5-1; D not certain. The CDR3 has 13 residues. V was clipped by 2 bases and J by 0 bases, with 3 bases between them. The germline CDR1 and CDR2 sequences are SGHRS and YFSETQ. CDR3 region: CASSLASNQPQHF. DNA for the CDR3: TGCGCCAGCAGCTTAGCTAGCAATCAGCCCCAGCATTTT.

The chain recombines TRBV7-6 with TRBJ1-5; unclear D gene. The CDR3 loop spans 13 amino acids. V dropped 5 bases and J dropped 4 bases, with 9 bases sitting between them. Per the germline V gene, CDR1 is SGHVS and CDR2 is FNYEAQ. The CDR3 here is CASSIDGNQPQHF. CDR3 in DNA: TGTGCCAGCAGCATTGACGGTAATCAGCCCCAGCATTTT.

The chain is built from TRBV6-1 and TRBJ1-2; the match to TRBD1 covers 9 bases. Germline trimming cut 6 bases from V and 12 bases from J; bases unmatched to any gene: 11. Germline-derived CDR1 and CDR2 are MNHNS and SASEGT. This CDR3 comprises 13 residues. Here the CDR3 DNA reads TGTGCCAGCAGCTCCGGGACAGGGAGATTCCACACCTTC. It encodes CASSSGTGRFHTF.

V usage is TRBV19 and J usage is TRBJ2-5, with D hard to call. The CDR3 loop spans 16 amino acids. Germline values: CDR1 LNHDA, CDR2 SQIVND (reference sequence). Deletions cut 2 bases from V and 2 bases from J, with 15 bases between. CDR3 in amino acids: CASSITGVVGQETQYF. In DNA form, the CDR3 reads TGTGCCAGTAGTATAACCGGAGTGGTCGGGCAAGAGACCCAGTACTTC.

V gene TRBV6-5 combines with J gene TRBJ2-7; no reliable D call. The germline V gene encodes CDR1 MNHEY and CDR2 SVGAGI. This CDR3 has 12 residues. V was trimmed by 8 bases and J by 0 bases, leaving 8 bases between them. As DNA, the CDR3 is TGTGCCAGCCGGGTTCCCTCCTACGAGCAGTACTTC. This sequence encodes CASRVPSYEQYF.

The V and J genes are TRBV5-1 and TRBJ2-7; the match to TRBD2 covers 9 bases. The CDR3 spans 15 residues. Germline lookup yields CDR1 SGHRS and CDR2 YFSETQ. V lost 1 base to trimming and J lost 6 bases; unmatched junction nucleotides: 8. Here the CDR3 reads CASSLNAGGDSEQYF. The CDR3 coding sequence is TGCGCCAGCAGCTTGAACGCGGGAGGGGATAGCGAGCAGTACTTC.

V usage is TRBV5-6 and J usage is TRBJ2-7, with TRBD2 matching over 8 bases. Germline V lookup: CDR1 SGHDT, CDR2 YYEEEE. This CDR3 spans 14 amino acids. The trim removed 4 bases at V and 4 bases at J, leaving 7 bases unmatched. CDR3: CASSAVGGRYEQYF. In DNA, the CDR3 is TGTGCCAGCAGCGCCGTAGGCGGGAGGTACGAGCAGTACTTC.

The chain employs TRBV7-8 and TRBJ2-2; the match to TRBD1 covers 11 bases. The CDR3 length is 17 residues. Trimming removed 1 base from V and 4 bases from J; junction bases left unmatched: 5. Germline-derived CDR1 and CDR2 are SGHVS and FQNEAQ. The CDR3 sequence is CASSLVRTGGFTGELFF. DNA for the CDR3: TGTGCCAGCAGCTTAGTTCGGACAGGGGGCTTCACCGGGGAGCTGTTTTTT.

The genes are TRBV5-4 and TRBJ2-2, with a weak D call TRBD2 (7 bases). CDR3 length: 16 residues. Trimming removed 0 bases from V and 5 bases from J, with 14 bases in between. Per germline, CDR1 SGHNT and CDR2 YYREEE (reference sequence). The CDR3 loop is CASSLGGGGRTGELFF. As DNA, the CDR3 is TGTGCCAGCAGCTTGGGGGGGGGCGGACGGACCGGGGAGCTGTTTTTT.

This chain joins TRBV28 and TRBJ1-1; D is possibly TRBD1 (6 bases). CDR3 size: 16 residues. The V end lost 7 bases, the J end lost 0 bases, and 18 bases lay between the germline ends. The germline gives CDR1 MDHEN, CDR2 SYDVKM. CDR3 sequence: CASKVSSGGLNTEAFF. CDR3 sequence (DNA): TGTGCCAGCAAAGTTAGTTCGGGGGGCTTGAACACTGAAGCTTTCTTT.

J is TRBJ2-1 and V is TRBV6-1; D is unclear. V was shortened by 4 bases and J by 7 bases, with 17 bases between the two germline ends. CDR1 and CDR2 from the germline V gene are MNHNS and SASEGT. CDR3 size: 15 residues. The DNA of the CDR3 is TGTGCCAGCAGTGCCTTCGGACGCGGCGTAAATGAGCAGTTCTTC. This sequence encodes CASSAFGRGVNEQFF.

CDR3 region: CASRGTGGGNEQFF. In DNA form, the CDR3 reads TGTGCCAGTAGAGGGACAGGAGGTGGTAATGAGCAGTTCTTC. This chain joins TRBV19 and TRBJ2-1; 8 nucleotides match TRBD1. Per the germline V gene, CDR1 is LNHDA and CDR2 is SQIVND (reference sequence). With V trimmed by 6 bases and J by 7 bases, 8 bases remained unmatched. The CDR3 extends over 14 amino acids.

This clone was found a few times. The gene calls are TRBV28 and TRBJ1-1, with D possibly matching TRBD1 (6 bases). Per germline, CDR1 MDHEN and CDR2 SYDVKM. V was trimmed by 3 bases and J by 3 bases, leaving 11 bases between them. This CDR3 is 14 amino acids long. The CDR3 loop reads CASSFGGADTEAFF. In nucleotides, the CDR3 is TGTGCCAGCAGTTTTGGGGGGGCGGACACTGAAGCTTTCTTT.

The V call is TRBV9, the J call TRBJ1-4; D not resolved. V was pared by 0 bases and J by 0 bases, with 6 bases between. CDR3 length: 15 amino acids. Germline-derived CDR1 and CDR2 are SGDLS and YYNGEE. CDR3 nucleotides: TGTGCCAGCAGCGTAGGCCTTGCAACTAATGAAAAACTGTTTTTT. This codes for CASSVGLATNEKLFF.

V usage is TRBV15 and J usage is TRBJ2-5, with D possibly being TRBD1 or TRBD2 (6 bases each). The V gene's germline CDR1 is LNHNV and CDR2 YYDKDF (reference sequence). V shed 1 base and J shed 2 bases, with 17 bases lying between them. This CDR3 is built from 17 residues. The CDR3 spells CATSRGTGGGGQETQYF. In nucleotides, the CDR3 is TGTGCCACCAGCAGAGGGACGGGCGGAGGGGGACAAGAGACCCAGTACTTC.

The chain is built from TRBV30 and TRBJ2-1; 8 nucleotides align to TRBD1. Per the germline V gene, CDR1 is GTSNPN and CDR2 is SVGIG (reference sequence). The CDR3 totals 11 residues. V trimming: 2 bases; J trimming: 14 bases; junction bases outside the gene matches: 5. In nucleotides, the CDR3 is TGTGCCTGGAGTAAGGACAGGGAGGAGTTCTTC. Protein product: CAWSKDREEFF.

This clone was found a few times. The junction differs from germline at one of its ends, possibly a read error. This chain links TRBV20-1 with TRBJ1-1; D is ambiguous. This CDR3 has 11 residues. The germline V gene encodes CDR1 DFQATT and CDR2 SNEGSKA (reference sequence). The CDR3 loop reads CSARERESFLF. CDR3 nucleotide sequence: TGCAGTGCTAGAGAGAGGGAGAGCTTCCTCTTT.

The V gene is TRBV5-1, the J gene TRBJ2-3; 7 positions agree with TRBD2. The ends lost 4 bases at V and 2 bases at J; junction bases unmatched: 4. The length of the CDR3 is 14 residues. CDR1 is SGHRS and CDR2 is YFSETQ in the germline V gene. CDR3 protein: CASSPGGPTDTQYF. In DNA, the CDR3 is TGCGCCAGCAGCCCGGGGGGACCCACAGATACGCAGTATTTT.

V and J are TRBV10-2 and TRBJ1-5; D not certain. There are 14 residues in the CDR3. CDR1 is WSHSY, CDR2 SAAADI, per germline. V was shortened by 0 bases and J by 6 bases, with 9 bases between the two germline ends. CDR3 residues: CASSESIRSQPQHF. CDR3 nucleotide sequence: TGCGCCAGCAGTGAGTCTATCAGGAGTCAGCCCCAGCATTTT.

This clone was seen only once. This rearrangement joins TRBV19 to TRBJ1-5; 12 nucleotides line up with TRBD1. The germline V gene encodes CDR1 LNHDA and CDR2 SQIVND (reference sequence). The CDR3 totals 16 residues. V dropped 6 bases and J dropped 3; count of bases not matched to a gene: 6. The CDR3 DNA follows: TGTGCCAGTAGGGGACAGGGGGCTGGGGACAATCAGCCCCAGCATTTT. Its translation is CASRGQGAGDNQPQHF. Full variable domain (remainder filled in from reference TRBV19 and TRBJ1-5): DGGITQSPKYLFRKEGQNVTLSCEQNLNHDAMYWYRQDPGQGLRLIYYSQIVNDFQKGDIAEGYSVSREKKESFPLTVTSAQKNPTAFYLCASRGQGAGDNQPQHFGDGTRLSIL.

The chain is built from TRBV29-1 and TRBJ2-7; unclear D gene. Germline CDR1 reads SQVTM; CDR2 reads ANQGSEA. This CDR3 is 12 amino acids long. V shed 4 bases and J shed 0 bases, with 7 bases lying between them. The CDR3 loop reads CSVGGNSYEQYF. The CDR3 region has the DNA TGCAGCGTTGGGGGAAACTCCTACGAGCAGTACTTC.

The J gene is TRBJ2-7, the V gene TRBV5-1, with D maybe TRBD1 (6 bases). V was clipped by 4 bases and J by 5 bases, with 13 bases between them. CDR3 length equals 13 residues. The germline CDR1 and CDR2 sequences are SGHRS and YFSETQ. The CDR3 DNA reads TGCGCCAGCAGCATTGGGGGCTACGACGAGCAGTACTTC. It specifies CASSIGGYDEQYF. The full variable domain, rest sourced from reference TRBV5-1 and TRBJ2-7, is KAGVTQTPRYLIKTRGQQVTLSCSPISGHRSVSWYQQTPGQGLQFLFEYFSETQRNKGNFPGRFSGRQFSNSRSEMNVSTLELGDSALYLCASSIGGYDEQYFGPGTRLTVT.

The rearrangement uses TRBV18 and TRBJ1-4; D not certain. V dropped 6 bases and J dropped 7 bases, with 6 bases sitting between them. The CDR3 consists of 11 residues. Looked up from germline, CDR1 is KGHSH and CDR2 is LQKENI. The CDR3 loop is CASSLLEKLFF. The CDR3 coding sequence is TGTGCCAGCTCGCTCCTTGAAAAACTGTTTTTT.

The chain couples TRBV2 to TRBJ2-1, with D perhaps matching TRBD1 (6 bases). This CDR3 has 12 residues. CDR1 and CDR2 (germline): SNHLY, FYNNEI. V lost 6 bases and J lost 8, with 11 bases in between. Here the CDR3 reads CASSEQGYEQFF. The CDR3 DNA is TGTGCCAGCAGCGAACAGGGCTATGAGCAGTTCTTC.

J is TRBJ2-1 and V is TRBV6-5; D remains unclear. The CDR3 has 14 residues. V gave up 6 bases and J gave up 0 bases, with 9 bases separating them. Looked up from germline, CDR1 is MNHEY and CDR2 is SVGAGI. Here the CDR3 DNA reads TGTGCCAGCAGGTCCTTAAGCTCCTACAATGAGCAGTTCTTC. The encoded protein is CASRSLSSYNEQFF.